The clone carrying this TCR beta chain was seen only a few times. What it binds is not known. This entry comes from a study of T-cell memory formation after mild COVID-19. Overall study results and limits: Contracting CD4+ clones sat mainly in CM and EM; CD8+ in EMRA. What remained unconfirmed was the SARS-CoV-2 specificity of second-wave clones peaking on day 37.

A 5'RACE reaction primed in the constant segment made cDNA libraries of TCR alpha and TCR beta, and these carried sample barcodes and UMIs. In TCRdb, the 5' RACE reads were re-called with MiXCR into one record per CDR3 protein. The sample records about 310,000 distinct CDR3 sequences, approximately 15% being singletons. V gave up 0 bases and J gave up 7 bases, with 7 bases separating them. CDR3 size: 13 residues. Germline lookup yields CDR1 LGHNA and CDR2 YSLEER. Input material: PBMCs or a T cell subset sorted from them (not recorded which). The TCR originated in a man younger than 30 who had mild COVID-19 (a few samples of this study predate the infection). Cell type and time point are not known. This chain joins TRBV4-3 and TRBJ1-5; D is unclear. CDR3 loop: CASSQDSSQPQHF. In DNA form, the CDR3 reads TGCGCCAGCAGCCAAGACAGTTCGCAGCCCCAGCATTTT.